This T cell receptor beta chain emerged from a study of blood T cell repertoires in COVID-19. Study overall: Material from acute and convalescent COVID-19 was sourced from the United States, Italy and Spain. Sources were T cells, B-cell-depleted T cells, or PBMCs; the material itself was cDNA or gDNA.

Authors' data handling: Researchers report that nucleated cell counts were estimated from reference gene primer amplification. Here immunoSEQ multiplex PCR was the method, and the copy in TCRdb shows in-frame clones only, minus some. D and trimming were read from the DNA, whereas the V and J calls and clone size are those reported in that table. The data contain about 250,000 clones, 85% to 90% of them singletons. V was trimmed by 3 bases and J by 8 bases, leaving 16 bases between them. The CDR3 extends over 15 amino acids. CDR1 is MGHDK, CDR2 SYGVNS, per germline. Seattle's enrolled individuals joined amid active infection and were then monitored longitudinally.

Material for sequencing was peripheral blood. This clonotype originated in a woman aged 60-70 years with COVID-19, enrolled during active disease. The chain combines TRBV25-1 with TRBJ1-4, with D perhaps TRBD1 (5 bases). The CDR3 sequence is CASSDPVGGGEKLFF. CDR3 coding DNA: TGTGCCAGCAGTGATCCAGTGGGGGGAGGAGAAAAACTGTTTTTT.